This TCR beta chain was sequenced in a study of OX40 agonist ivuxolimab in advanced cancers. Germline V CDR1 and CDR2: LNHDA, SQIVND (reference sequence). J was trimmed by 5 bases and V by 0 bases; bases with no gene match: 9. This CDR3 is built from 17 residues. The method was immunoSEQ multiplex PCR; TCRdb's version includes in-frame clones alone and lacks a portion of them. Seen here are just under 60,000 clones, over 80% observed once, and the top ten hold 3.5% to 4%. V is TRBV19 and J is TRBJ2-3, with 9 bases that match TRBD2. The material sequenced was CD4+ or CD8+ T cells sorted from blood, taken in a trial of the OX40 agonist ivuxolimab. The sequence was collected from an adult with an advanced solid tumor such as melanoma, head and neck, liver or kidney cancer. The CDR3 DNA reads as TGTGCCAGTAGTATAGACTGGCGGGAGGGCCATCAAGATACGCAGTATTTT. Translating gives CASSIDWREGHQDTQYF.